This T cell receptor beta chain was identified during a study of cytomegalovirus exposure and HLA in healthy donors. Turning to the study itself: Earlier findings included 117 million unique TCR beta sequences obtained from 180 million or so T cells.

In regard to this clone: Its antigen remains unidentified.

J gave up 0 bases and V 10 bases, and 8 bases lay outside the gene matches. Germline V gene lookup returns CDR1 MDHEN and CDR2 SYDVKM. The CDR3 runs to 16 residues. PCR used 60 Vbeta primers and 13 Jbeta primers. Sequencing used immunoSEQ multiplex PCR; TCRdb keeps in-frame clones, though not all of them. In the table there are about 170,000 clones, 75% to 85% of which are singletons. Study results and caveats: Previous analysis showed most TCR beta V segments were productive about 87% or about 30% of the time.

The chain carries TRBV28 and TRBJ2-3, with 12 bases lining up with TRBD2. The origin of this receptor is a girl aged 2 to 10 in good health and CMV-seropositive. Sample: PBMCs. The CDR3 nucleotides read TGTGCCACTAGCGGGAGGGTACCCACTAGCACAGATACGCAGTATTTT. This encodes CATSGRVPTSTDTQYF.